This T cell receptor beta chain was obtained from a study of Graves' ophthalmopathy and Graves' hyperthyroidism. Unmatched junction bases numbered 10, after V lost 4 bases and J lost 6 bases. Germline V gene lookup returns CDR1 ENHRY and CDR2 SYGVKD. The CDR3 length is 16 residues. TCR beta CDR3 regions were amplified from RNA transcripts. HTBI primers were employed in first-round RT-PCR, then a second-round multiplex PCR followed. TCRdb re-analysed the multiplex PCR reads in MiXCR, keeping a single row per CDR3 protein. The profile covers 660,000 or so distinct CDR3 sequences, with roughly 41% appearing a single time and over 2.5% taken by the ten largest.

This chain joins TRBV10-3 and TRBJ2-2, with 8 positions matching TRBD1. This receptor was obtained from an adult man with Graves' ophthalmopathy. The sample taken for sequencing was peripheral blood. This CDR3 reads CAISGQGADYSGELFF. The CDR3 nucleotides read TGTGCCATCAGTGGGCAGGGGGCTGATTATTCCGGGGAGCTGTTTTTT.